The 9 T cell receptor beta chains reported below all come from one sample, sequenced in a study of control samples from healthy donors and cancer patients. Profiled with immunoSEQ multiplex PCR; TCRdb holds only in-frame clones, not every one. The data show about 150,000 clones, around 90% seen once. Sequenced input: blood. The receptor set was obtained from a man between 25 and 39 years old in good health.

The gene calls are TRBV5-1 and TRBJ2-5; 13 bases are shared with TRBD2. CDR1 SGHRS and CDR2 YFSETQ come from the germline V gene. This CDR3 spans 15 amino acids. Trimming took 8 bases from V and 3 from J; bases not matched to a gene: 7. CDR3 bases: TGCGCCAGTTCGACTAGCGGGGGGTCCAAAGAGACCCAGTACTTC. This translates into CASSTSGGSKETQYF.

CDR3 region: CASSLGGGTTQETQYF. The CDR3 DNA reads as TGCGCCAGCAGCTTGGGCGGCGGGACAACCCAAGAGACCCAGTACTTC. The chain joins TRBV5-1 to TRBJ2-5; D tentatively fits TRBD1 or TRBD2 (6 bases each). Germline CDR1 reads SGHRS; CDR2 reads YFSETQ. This CDR3 is 16 amino acids long. V was pared by 0 bases and J by 1 base, with 13 bases between.

The chain employs TRBV5-1 and TRBJ2-7; D perhaps matches TRBD1 (6 bases). Trimming took off 3 bases at V and 3 bases at J, with 13 bases between the two ends. The germline V gene has CDR1 SGHRS and CDR2 YFSETQ. CDR3 size: 14 residues. Here the CDR3 reads CASSWSGEDYEQYF. In DNA, the CDR3 is TGCGCCAGCAGCTGGTCAGGGGAAGACTACGAGCAGTACTTC.

V usage is TRBV4-2 and J usage is TRBJ1-6; weak D call: TRBD1 (5 bases). Germline V gene lookup returns CDR1 LGHNA and CDR2 YNFKEQ. Trimming pared 0 bases from V and 8 bases from J, leaving 5 bases between. This CDR3 is 13 amino acids long. CDR3 in amino acids: CASSQDRDSPLHF. The DNA of the CDR3 is TGTGCCAGCAGCCAAGACAGGGATTCACCCCTCCACTTT.

The chain carries TRBV9 and TRBJ2-7; no clear D gene. V lost 0 bases to trimming and J lost 0 bases, with 4 bases between them. The germline V gene has CDR1 SGDLS and CDR2 YYNGEE. The CDR3 has 13 residues. DNA for the CDR3: TGTGCCAGCAGCGTAGAAAGCTCCTACGAGCAGTACTTC. Translation gives CASSVESSYEQYF.

This chain links TRBV5-6 with TRBJ2-7, with D tentatively TRBD2 (6 bases). The CDR3 has 15 residues. The germline gives CDR1 SGHDT, CDR2 YYEEEE. Trimming took 7 bases from V and 3 from J, leaving 20 bases between them. The CDR3 region has the DNA TGTGCCAGCTCAAAGGGCCAGGGAGGATTCTACGAGCAGTACTTC. Residues: CASSKGQGGFYEQYF.

The V and J genes are TRBV6-5 and TRBJ1-2; 8 bases match TRBD1. The germline CDR1 and CDR2 sequences are MNHEY and SVGAGI. There are 13 residues in the CDR3. V lost 6 bases and J lost 8; bases outside the gene matches: 8. CDR3 in amino acids: CASSRTGQGGYTF. In DNA form, the CDR3 reads TGTGCCAGCAGCCGGACAGGGCAGGGAGGCTACACCTTC.

The chain carries TRBV6-5 and TRBJ2-5, with 7 bases that match TRBD1. The germline gives CDR1 MNHEY, CDR2 SVGAGI. V was pared by 4 bases and J by 0 bases, with 5 bases of the junction left unmatched. The CDR3 loop spans 15 amino acids. The CDR3 nucleotides read TGTGCCAGCAGTTTGTCGGGACAGAACCAAGAGACCCAGTACTTC. This codes for CASSLSGQNQETQYF.

This chain joins TRBV19 and TRBJ2-6; maybe TRBD2 (6 bases). This CDR3 has 15 amino acids. Trimming left V 6 bases short and J 2 bases short, with 11 bases between. Germline loops: CDR1 LNHDA, CDR2 SQIVND (reference sequence). The CDR3 DNA sequence: TGTGCCAGTAGCCCGCGGAGGGCTGGGGCCAACGTCCTGACTTTC. Protein: CASSPRRAGANVLTF.